Shown below are 19 T cell receptor beta chains from a single sample sequenced in a study of T cells in Graves' hyperthyroidism and ophthalmopathy. RNA transcripts provided the source from which TCR beta CDR3 regions were amplified. The TCR CDR3 was amplified in a first-round RT-PCR using the HTBI primer set. From the multiplex PCR reads, TCRdb called clonotypes with MiXCR, one entry per CDR3 protein. This table holds about 420,000 distinct CDR3 sequences, around 16% found once. Material: blood. Receptor source: a woman aged 18-29 years with Graves' hyperthyroidism.

Ten or more counts support this clonotype. The V call is TRBV5-4, the J call TRBJ2-5, with 10 bases lining up with TRBD2. With 0 bases clipped from V and 1 base from J, the junction kept 3 bases outside the gene matches. The CDR3 runs 16 residues. Germline loops: CDR1 SGHNT, CDR2 YYREEE (reference sequence). The CDR3 reads CASSLGTSGIQETQYF. CDR3 nucleotide sequence: TGTGCCAGCAGCTTGGGTACTAGCGGGATCCAAGAGACCCAGTACTTC.

By sample fraction, this clonotype is medium-sized. This rearrangement joins TRBV7-8 to TRBJ2-3, with TRBD2 matching 14 bases. V was pared by 1 base and J by 1 base, with 10 bases of the junction left unmatched. The CDR3 length is 20 residues. Germline CDR1 and CDR2: SGHVS and FQNEAQ. CDR3 in DNA: TGTGCCAGCAGCTTAGTGCCCCCGGGACTAGCGGGAGTGGGCACAGATACGCAGTATTTT. It codes for CASSLVPPGLAGVGTDTQYF.

For this clonotype: A read error is possible here, since a much larger clone lies one base away. The chain carries TRBV30 and TRBJ2-1; D could derive from TRBD1 or TRBD2 (6 bases each). V dropped 0 bases and J dropped 4 bases, with 25 bases sitting between them. This CDR3 has 19 amino acids. Germline CDR1 and CDR2: GTSNPN and SVGIG (reference sequence). The CDR3 bases are TGTGCCTGGAGTGTAAGGTGGAGGGCCCGGGACAAGGGATACAATGAGCAGTTCTTC. Translation: CAWSVRWRARDKGYNEQFF.

This clonotype was detected ten times or more. V is TRBV20-1 and J is TRBJ1-1; D gene unclear. V lost 6 bases, J lost 8 bases, and 16 bases lay in between. Germline V CDR1 and CDR2: DFQATT, SNEGSKA (reference sequence). The CDR3 is 12 amino acids. CDR3 coding DNA: TGCAGTGCACCGTCTAACTCCATAGAAGCTTTCTTT. It specifies CSAPSNSIEAFF.

This clonotype appeared a few times. The chain uses TRBV19 and TRBJ2-1, with TRBD2 matching 8 bases. Germline lookup yields CDR1 LNHDA and CDR2 SQIVND (reference sequence). The CDR3 consists of 13 residues. The J segment lost 9 bases and the V segment lost 6 bases, leaving 7 bases of the junction unmatched. For the CDR3, the DNA is TGTGCCAGTAGCCCGGGGGGGGTGAGTGAGCAGTTCTTC. Translating it yields CASSPGGVSEQFF.

The chain couples TRBV19 to TRBJ2-1; TRBD2 matches 8 bases. Germline trimming cut 2 bases from V and 8 bases from J; bases unmatched to any gene: 14. CDR1 LNHDA and CDR2 SQIVND come from the germline V gene (reference sequence). The CDR3 consists of 17 residues. The CDR3 DNA sequence: TGTGCCAGTAGTATAAGGAGGTTCCGGGAGGGCGAGGATGAGCAGTTCTTC. Protein sequence: CASSIRRFREGEDEQFF.

Only a few counts were recorded for this clonotype. The chain recombines TRBV7-9 with TRBJ2-2; 13 bases are a match to TRBD2. The V and J ends lost 8 bases and 0 bases, in that order; junction bases with no gene match: 6. Germline V lookup: CDR1 SEHNR, CDR2 FQNEAQ (reference sequence). The CDR3 length is 17 residues. The CDR3 DNA reads as TGTGCCAGCTCCGGGACTAGCGGGGCCGCGAACACCGGGGAGCTGTTTTTT. Protein product: CASSGTSGAANTGELFF. The whole variable domain, remainder taken from reference TRBV7-9 and TRBJ2-2, is DTGVSQNPRHKITKRGQNVTFRCDPISEHNRLYWYRQTLGQGPEFLTYFQNEAQLEKSRLLSDRFSAERPKGSFSTLEIQRTEQGDSAMYLCASSGTSGAANTGELFFGEGSRLTVL.

This clonotype came up many times. This chain joins TRBV12-3 or TRBV12-4 and TRBJ1-2, with 11 bases fitting TRBD1. V lost 6 bases, J lost 0 bases, and 6 bases stayed unmatched. The CDR3 runs to 16 residues. The CDR3, as DNA: TGTGCCAGCAGGAGGACAGGGGGCCTAGCTAACTATGGCTACACCTTC. It translates to CASRRTGGLANYGYTF.

Only one count was recorded for this clonotype. This sequence may be a read error, since a much larger clone differs from it by one base. This chain joins TRBV11-3 and TRBJ1-1; 12 nucleotides agree with TRBD1. The V gene's germline CDR1 is SGHNT and CDR2 YENEEA. The CDR3 covers 16 residues. CDR3 sequence: CASSLRGTGGQAEASF. In DNA form, the CDR3 reads TGTGCCAGCAGCTTAAGGGGGACAGGGGGCCAGGCTGAAGCTTCCTTT.

Only a few counts were recorded for this clonotype. The chain is built from TRBV20-1 and TRBJ1-5, with D tentatively TRBD1 (6 bases). The V end lost 2 bases, the J end lost 5 bases, and 7 bases lay between the germline ends. This CDR3 has 12 residues. CDR1 is DFQATT and CDR2 is SNEGSKA in the germline V gene (reference sequence). In nucleotides, the CDR3 is TGCAGTGCTAGAAACAGGGATCAGCCCCAGCATTTT. This encodes CSARNRDQPQHF.

This clonotype was counted at least ten times. The rearrangement uses TRBV7-9 and TRBJ2-3; D possibly corresponds to TRBD2 (5 bases). V lost 3 bases, J lost 4 bases, and 8 bases lay in between. Per germline, CDR1 SEHNR and CDR2 FQNEAQ (reference sequence). This CDR3 contains 13 residues. The CDR3 spells CASSLAEADTQYF. The CDR3 bases are TGTGCCAGCAGCTTGGCGGAGGCAGATACGCAGTATTTT.

The sample holds many counts of this clonotype. The V call is TRBV3-1, the J call TRBJ2-3, with TRBD2 matching over 10 bases. Per the germline V gene, CDR1 is LGHDT and CDR2 is YNNKEL (reference sequence). The CDR3 loop spans 15 amino acids. V lost 0 bases to trimming and J lost 3 bases; unmatched junction nucleotides: 0. The DNA of the CDR3 is TGTGCCAGCAGCCAAGAACTAGCGGGAACAGATACGCAGTATTTT. Protein sequence: CASSQELAGTDTQYF.

In this sample, this clonotype turned up many times. The CDR3 region is CASSYRRTDEKLFF. The CDR3 DNA sequence: TGTGCCAGCAGTTACAGGCGCACGGATGAAAAACTGTTTTTT. This sequence joins TRBV28 and TRBJ1-4; D perhaps matches TRBD1 (5 bases). The CDR3 runs 14 residues. V was cut by 4 bases and J by 6 bases, with 12 bases left in between. Germline V lookup: CDR1 MDHEN, CDR2 SYDVKM.

This clonotype was recorded a few times. The chain links TRBV20-1 to TRBJ1-4; unclear D gene. Germline CDR1 and CDR2: DFQATT and SNEGSKA (reference sequence). V was pared by 4 bases and J by 5 bases, with 17 bases between. CDR3 length: 15 amino acids. CDR3: CSATYYRATNEKLFF. CDR3 coding DNA: TGCAGTGCTACCTACTATCGGGCTACCAATGAAAAACTGTTTTTT.

Concerning this clonotype itself: Compared with germline, one end of the junction differs, possibly owing to a read error. The chain carries TRBV6-1 and TRBJ2-3, with unresolved D. This CDR3 spans 14 amino acids. The germline V gene encodes CDR1 MNHNS and CDR2 SASEGT. CDR3 nucleotide sequence: TGTGCCACCAGTGATTCTCTAAACGGAGATACGCAGTATTTT. This sequence encodes CATSDSLNGDTQYF.

This clonotype was picked up many times. The rearrangement uses TRBV27 and TRBJ2-4; 8 positions match TRBD2. The CDR3 covers 16 residues. After removal of 5 bases from V and 2 bases from J, the junction contained 8 bases not matched to a gene. Germline lookup yields CDR1 MNHEY and CDR2 SMNVEV (reference sequence). CDR3 residues: CASSPRSGRTKNIQYF. The CDR3 DNA reads as TGTGCCAGCAGTCCCCGGAGCGGGAGAACCAAAAACATTCAGTACTTC.

This clonotype has ten or more counts. The chain joins TRBV12-3 or TRBV12-4 to TRBJ2-7; D possibly corresponds to TRBD1 (5 bases). The CDR3 is made up of 13 amino acids. V lost 8 bases and J 2 bases, leaving 13 bases between the germline ends. CDR3: CASLRTPTYEQYF. The DNA of the CDR3 is TGTGCCAGCCTCAGGACACCTACCTACGAGCAGTACTTC.

This clonotype was picked up one time. This chain connects TRBV11-2 to TRBJ1-2; TRBD1 matches 12 bases. The germline V gene encodes CDR1 SGHAT and CDR2 FQNNGV. The CDR3 extends over 15 amino acids. V was clipped by 5 bases and J by 8 bases; unmatched bases: 9. In DNA form, the CDR3 reads TGTGCCAGCAGCCGTCCGGGACAGGGGGCTCTGGGCTACACCTTC. It encodes CASSRPGQGALGYTF.

This clonotype was counted between two and nine times. The chain joins TRBV5-1 to TRBJ2-1, with D possibly TRBD1 on 6 matching bases. This CDR3 is 14 amino acids long. The V end was cut by 1 base, the J end by 8 bases, with 13 bases between. The germline gives CDR1 SGHRS, CDR2 YFSETQ. CDR3 nucleotides: TGCGCCAGCAGCTTGTATGCAGGGGTCGATGAGCAGTTCTTC. It encodes CASSLYAGVDEQFF.